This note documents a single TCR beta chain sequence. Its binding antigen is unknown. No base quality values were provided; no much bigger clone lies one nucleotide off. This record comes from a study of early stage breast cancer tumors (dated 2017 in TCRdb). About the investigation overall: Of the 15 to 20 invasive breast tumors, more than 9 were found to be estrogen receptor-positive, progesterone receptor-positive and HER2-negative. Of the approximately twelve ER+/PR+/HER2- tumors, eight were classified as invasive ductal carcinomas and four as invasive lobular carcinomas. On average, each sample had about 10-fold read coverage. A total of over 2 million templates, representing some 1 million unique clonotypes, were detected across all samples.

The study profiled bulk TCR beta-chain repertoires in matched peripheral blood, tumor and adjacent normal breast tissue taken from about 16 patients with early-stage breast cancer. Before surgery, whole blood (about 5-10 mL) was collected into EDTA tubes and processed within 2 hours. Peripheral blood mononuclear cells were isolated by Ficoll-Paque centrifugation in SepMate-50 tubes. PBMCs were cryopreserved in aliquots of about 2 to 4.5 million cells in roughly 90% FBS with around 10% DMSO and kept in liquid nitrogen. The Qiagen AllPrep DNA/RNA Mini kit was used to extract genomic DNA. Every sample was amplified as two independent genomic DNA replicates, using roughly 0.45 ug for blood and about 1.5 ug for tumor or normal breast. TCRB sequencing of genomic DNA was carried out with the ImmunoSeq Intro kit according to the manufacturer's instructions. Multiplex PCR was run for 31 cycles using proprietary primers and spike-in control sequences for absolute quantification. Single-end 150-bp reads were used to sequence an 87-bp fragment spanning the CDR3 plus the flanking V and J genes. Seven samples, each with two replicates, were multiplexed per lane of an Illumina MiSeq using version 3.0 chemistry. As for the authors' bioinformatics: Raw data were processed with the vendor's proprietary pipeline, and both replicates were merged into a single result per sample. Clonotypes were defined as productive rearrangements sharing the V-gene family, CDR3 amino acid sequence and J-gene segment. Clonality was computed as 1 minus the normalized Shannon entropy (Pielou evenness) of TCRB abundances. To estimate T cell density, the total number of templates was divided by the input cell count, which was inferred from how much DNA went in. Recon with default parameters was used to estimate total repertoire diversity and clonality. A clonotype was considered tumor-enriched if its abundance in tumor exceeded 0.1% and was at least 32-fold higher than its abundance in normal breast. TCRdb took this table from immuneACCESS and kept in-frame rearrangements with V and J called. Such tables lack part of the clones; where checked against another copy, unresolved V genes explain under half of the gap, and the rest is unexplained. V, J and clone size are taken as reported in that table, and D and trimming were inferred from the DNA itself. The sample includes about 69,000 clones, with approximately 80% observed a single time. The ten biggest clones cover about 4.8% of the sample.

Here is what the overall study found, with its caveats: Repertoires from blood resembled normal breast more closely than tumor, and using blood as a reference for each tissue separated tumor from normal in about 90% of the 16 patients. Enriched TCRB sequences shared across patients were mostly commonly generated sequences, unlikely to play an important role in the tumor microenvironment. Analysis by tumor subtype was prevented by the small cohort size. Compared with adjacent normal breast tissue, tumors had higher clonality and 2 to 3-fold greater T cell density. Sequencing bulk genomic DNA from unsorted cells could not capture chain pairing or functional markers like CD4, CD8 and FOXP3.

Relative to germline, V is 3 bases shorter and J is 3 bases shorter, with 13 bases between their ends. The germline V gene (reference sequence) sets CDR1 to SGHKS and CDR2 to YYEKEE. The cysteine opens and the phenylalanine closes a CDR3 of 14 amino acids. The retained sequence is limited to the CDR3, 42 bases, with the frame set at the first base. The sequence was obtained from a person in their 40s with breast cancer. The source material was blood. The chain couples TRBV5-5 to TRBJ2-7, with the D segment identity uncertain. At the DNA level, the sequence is TGTGCCAGCAGCTCCCGCGGCAGTTACTACGAGCAGTACTTC. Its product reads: CASSSRGSYYEQYF.